This T cell receptor (beta chain) was observed in a study of control samples from healthy donors and cancer patients. V shed 4 bases and J shed 0 bases, with 9 bases lying between them. From germline, CDR1 is SQVTM and CDR2 ANQGSEA. The CDR3 spans 13 residues. Produced via immunoSEQ multiplex PCR; TCRdb's table is partial and in-frame only. The table has 150,000 to 200,000 clones, 70% to 90% seen once. The TCR was taken from a young man in good health. This chain uses TRBV29-1 with TRBJ1-1, with D possibly TRBD1 on 5 matching bases. Sequencing used blood. CDR3 in DNA: TGCAGCGTTGCGGGACGGTTGAACACTGAAGCTTTCTTT. It specifies CSVAGRLNTEAFF.